The sequence of this T cell receptor (beta chain) was determined in a study of CD8 T cells in ankylosing spondylitis. There are a few counts of this clonotype. The antigen remains undetermined. Overall study results and limits: Both synovial fluid and blood in reactive arthritis had previously been reported to carry some motif variants. As for the disease-linked clones, they showed a CD8+ phenotype and occurred at relatively low frequencies in peripheral blood. Made up of roughly 8 highly homologous variants, a TCR beta motif appeared characteristic of ankylosing spondylitis blood.

Quantitative 5'-RACE with molecular barcodes produced the TCR beta libraries. A single record per CDR3 protein comes from TCRdb applying MiXCR to the 5' RACE reads. This table has about 250,000 distinct CDR3 sequences, about 10% appearing once. The CDR3 spans 17 residues. The trim removed 2 bases at V and 1 base at J, leaving 5 bases unmatched. Germline CDR1 reads LGHNA; CDR2 reads YNFKEQ. The sequence was collected from a male donor with ankylosing spondylitis or in good health (not recorded which). The chain employs TRBV4-2 and TRBJ2-1; TRBD2 matches at 10 bases. Material: blood, either unsorted or a sorted T cell fraction (not recorded which). This CDR3 is CASSQRTSGTSYNEQFF. The CDR3 DNA reads as TGTGCCAGCAGCCAAAGAACTAGCGGGACGTCCTACAATGAGCAGTTCTTC.